This record covers a single T cell receptor (beta chain). As yet, its antigen is unknown. CDR1 is MNHEY, CDR2 SVGAGI, per germline. Trimming took 6 bases from V and 8 from J, leaving 19 bases between them. The CDR3 has 14 residues. This sample stems from a study of OX40 agonist ivuxolimab in advanced cancers. Study-wide context: All patients had ivuxolimab intravenously every 2 weeks at 0.01 to 10 mg/kg. Study findings and constraints: Clonal expansion from baseline to week 6 occurred in both CD4+ and CD8+ T cells. Patients with a partial response at 0.1-3.0 mg/kg had among the lowest clonal expansion.

Sequencing used immunoSEQ multiplex PCR; TCRdb keeps in-frame clones, though not all of them. The sample shows approximately 52,000 clones, approximately 88% of them seen only once. The V call is TRBV6-5, the J call TRBJ1-1; D is possibly TRBD1 (6 bases). The receptor's source is an adult with an advanced solid tumor such as melanoma, head and neck, liver or kidney cancer. The specimen comprised CD4+ or CD8+ T cells sorted from blood, sampled in a trial of the OX40 agonist ivuxolimab. In DNA form, the CDR3 reads TGTGCCAGCAGGGCCCGGGACACCAAGGGCGAAGCTTTCTTT. It is translated as CASRARDTKGEAFF.